Below are 8 T cell receptor beta chains sequenced from a single sample in a study of blood T cell repertoires in COVID-19. Only in-frame clones appear in the TCRdb table, and some are missing; sequencing was by immunoSEQ multiplex PCR. The sample records about 130,000 clones, roughly 84% being singletons. The sample was peripheral blood. The receptors stem from a woman aged 25 to 39 who had recovered from COVID-19.

This chain uses TRBV2 with TRBJ2-5; 12 positions match TRBD2. J was trimmed by 4 bases and V by 5 bases; bases with no gene match: 5. This CDR3 has 15 amino acids. Germline CDR1 SNHLY, CDR2 FYNNEI. The CDR3 region has the DNA TGTGCCAGCAGTACGGGACTAGCGGGTGGAGAGACCCAGTACTTC. This gives the protein CASSTGLAGGETQYF.

The rearrangement uses TRBV18 and TRBJ2-1; possibly TRBD2 for D (6 bases). The V end was cut by 2 bases, the J end by 0 bases, with 17 bases between. This CDR3 contains 18 residues. CDR1 and CDR2 from the germline V gene are KGHSH and LQKENI. The CDR3 DNA reads TGTGCCAGCTCACCAGGGCTAGCGAAGAGCAGCTCCTACAATGAGCAGTTCTTC. Amino acids: CASSPGLAKSSSYNEQFF.

As concerns this clone: An end of the junction differs from the germline gene, which may be a read error. V gene TRBV24-1 combines with J gene TRBJ1-4; maybe TRBD1 (6 bases). Germline V gene sequence: CDR1 KGHDR, CDR2 SFDVKD. CDR3 length: 13 amino acids. This CDR3 reads CATTGSNDEKLFF. CDR3 bases: TGTGCTACCACAGGGTCGAACGATGAAAAACTGTTTTTT.

This chain uses TRBV2 with TRBJ2-2; 8 positions agree with TRBD2. This CDR3 has 17 amino acids. Per the germline V gene, CDR1 is SNHLY and CDR2 is FYNNEI. With 4 bases clipped from V and 1 base from J, the junction kept 8 bases outside the gene matches. CDR3 bases: TGTGCCAGCAGTGTTGCGGGAAGCGGGAGGAACACCGGGGAGCTGTTTTTT. This codes for CASSVAGSGRNTGELFF.

The chain combines TRBV14 with TRBJ1-2, with unresolved D. Trimming shortened V by 0 bases and J by 8 bases, and 10 bases separated the two germline ends. Germline-derived CDR1 and CDR2 are SGHDN and FVKESK. This CDR3 is 13 amino acids long. CDR3 bases: TGTGCCAGCAGCCAAGACGCGTCCCGGGGCTACACCTTC. Protein product: CASSQDASRGYTF.

The chain joins TRBV7-9 to TRBJ2-1, with D unresolved. The CDR3 sequence is 14 residues long. V shed 7 bases and J shed 10 bases, with 20 bases lying between them. Per germline, CDR1 SEHNR and CDR2 FQNEAQ (reference sequence). The CDR3 protein is CASTFGNQVLEQFF. The CDR3 DNA reads TGTGCCAGCACCTTCGGCAATCAGGTCCTGGAGCAGTTCTTC.

The gene calls are TRBV5-5 and TRBJ1-5, with TRBD1 as a possible D gene (5 bases). CDR1 and CDR2 from the germline V gene are SGHKS and YYEKEE (reference sequence). This CDR3 spans 14 amino acids. The V end was cut by 1 base, the J end by 5 bases, with 10 bases between. CDR3 in amino acids: CASSLIGAHQPQHF. The CDR3 region has the DNA TGTGCCAGCAGCTTGATTGGGGCCCATCAGCCCCAGCATTTT.

The chain recombines TRBV5-1 with TRBJ1-2, with TRBD1 as a possible D gene (5 bases). This CDR3 is built from 13 residues. In germline, CDR1 is SGHRS, CDR2 YFSETQ. The germline V and J ends were trimmed by 1 base and 6 bases, with 10 bases remaining between them. For the CDR3, the DNA is TGCGCCAGCAGCTTGTCCAGGGAGGATGGCTACACCTTC. It codes for CASSLSREDGYTF. The full variable domain, with the rest looked up from reference TRBV5-1 and TRBJ1-2, is KAGVTQTPRYLIKTRGQQVTLSCSPISGHRSVSWYQQTPGQGLQFLFEYFSETQRNKGNFPGRFSGRQFSNSRSEMNVSTLELGDSALYLCASSLSREDGYTFGSGTRLTVV.